The 11 T cell receptor beta chains presented below share a single source sample, sequenced in a study of OX40 agonist ivuxolimab in advanced cancers. This table comes from immunoSEQ multiplex PCR, and its TCRdb copy is limited to in-frame clones, with some not included. The sample lists roughly 13,000 clones; more than 65% were seen once. Sequenced material: CD4+ or CD8+ T cells sorted from blood, taken in a trial of the OX40 agonist ivuxolimab. These receptors were taken from an adult with an advanced solid tumor such as melanoma, head and neck, liver or kidney cancer.

This chain links TRBV5-8 with TRBJ2-3, with unresolved D. Trimming took off 0 bases at V and 2 bases at J, with 7 bases between the two ends. Germline V gene sequence: CDR1 SGHTS, CDR2 YDEGEE. This CDR3 contains 14 residues. CDR3 nucleotides: TGTGCCAGCAGCTTGGGGCTCCCCACAGATACGCAGTATTTT. The encoded protein is CASSLGLPTDTQYF.

The chain combines TRBV18 with TRBJ1-2, with D perhaps TRBD1 (5 bases). Germline V gene lookup returns CDR1 KGHSH and CDR2 LQKENI. The CDR3 is 14 amino acids. V was pared by 0 bases and J by 5 bases, with 10 bases between. DNA for the CDR3: TGTGCCAGCTCACCACCAGGGGCCGGGTATGGCTACACCTTC. Translation gives CASSPPGAGYGYTF.

The rearrangement uses TRBV11-2 and TRBJ2-3, with no clear D. Per the germline V gene, CDR1 is SGHAT and CDR2 is FQNNGV. This CDR3 is built from 14 residues. V dropped 5 bases and J dropped 3 bases, with 12 bases sitting between them. The CDR3 here is CASSLGVGTDTQYF. CDR3 nucleotides: TGTGCCAGCAGCCTTGGGGTGGGGACAGATACGCAGTATTTT.

The rearrangement links TRBV7-8 to TRBJ2-5; D perhaps matches TRBD1 (5 bases). The germline V gene encodes CDR1 SGHVS and CDR2 FQNEAQ. Trimming took 1 base from V and 5 from J, leaving 11 bases between them. The CDR3 is 14 amino acids. CDR3 sequence reads: CASSLGTIGETQYF. CDR3 bases: TGTGCCAGCAGCTTAGGGACAATTGGGGAGACCCAGTACTTC. Full variable domain (remainder filled in from reference TRBV7-8 and TRBJ2-5): GAGVSQSPRYKVAKRGQDVALRCDPISGHVSLFWYQQALGQGPEFLTYFQNEAQLDKSGLPSDRFFAERPEGSVSTLKIQRTQQEDSAVYLCASSLGTIGETQYFGPGTRLLVL.

The chain couples TRBV27 to TRBJ2-2; D is uncertain. V lost 6 bases to trimming and J lost 1 base, with 3 bases between them. This CDR3 has 12 amino acids. Germline V gene lookup returns CDR1 MNHEY and CDR2 SMNVEV (reference sequence). The CDR3 spells CASRQNTGELFF. The DNA of the CDR3 is TGTGCCAGCAGGCAGAACACCGGGGAGCTGTTTTTT.

This clone was detected only once. The V and J genes are TRBV9 and TRBJ1-5; D is unresolved. Trimming took 1 base from V and 1 from J, leaving 9 bases between them. Germline V gene sequence: CDR1 SGDLS, CDR2 YYNGEE. This CDR3 has 15 residues. The CDR3 bases are TGTGCCAGCAGCGTATCGGTCGGGAGCAATCAGCCCCAGCATTTT. Translation gives CASSVSVGSNQPQHF.

This clone was seen a handful of times. The V and J genes are TRBV10-2 and TRBJ2-7, with 11 bases aligning to TRBD2. V shed 4 bases and J 6 bases; nucleotides not matched to a gene: 5. Germline V gene data show CDR1 as WSHSY and CDR2 as SAAADI. The CDR3 loop spans 14 amino acids. The CDR3 is CASSGVLAGGEQYF. The CDR3 region has the DNA TGCGCCAGCAGTGGGGTGCTAGCGGGAGGCGAGCAGTACTTC.

The V call is TRBV4-1, the J call TRBJ2-3, with D possibly being TRBD2 (7 bases). Looked up from germline, CDR1 is MGHRA and CDR2 is YSYEKL. The germline V and J ends were trimmed by 0 bases and 8 bases, with 21 bases remaining between them. The CDR3 length is 17 residues. CDR3 DNA sequence: TGCGCCAGCAGCCAAGAGGGGGGGCTCCGGGAAAGAGGTACGCAGTATTTT. It is translated as CASSQEGGLRERGTQYF.

This clone was counted only a few times. This sequence joins TRBV27 and TRBJ1-2; D is ambiguous. Germline values: CDR1 MNHEY, CDR2 SMNVEV (reference sequence). The CDR3 has 13 residues. V lost 3 bases and J 4 bases, leaving 9 bases between the germline ends. The CDR3 DNA is TGTGCCAGCAGTTTTGGGGTTAGCTATGGCTACACCTTC. This gives the protein CASSFGVSYGYTF.

The V call is TRBV19, the J call TRBJ1-1; 8 bases are a match to TRBD1. Per germline, CDR1 LNHDA and CDR2 SQIVND (reference sequence). V gave up 6 bases and J gave up 4 bases; unmatched junction bases: 7. This CDR3 is built from 14 residues. CDR3 in DNA: TGTGCCAGTAGCCGACAGGGGACGGGCACTGAAGCTTTCTTT. Encoded protein: CASSRQGTGTEAFF.

The V call is TRBV29-1, the J call TRBJ1-2; D not resolved. V was shortened by 7 bases and J by 2 bases, with 11 bases between the two germline ends. Per germline, CDR1 SQVTM and CDR2 ANQGSEA. The CDR3 is 12 amino acids. The CDR3 here is CSAATSNYGYTF. DNA of the CDR3: TGCAGCGCCGCCACATCCAACTATGGCTACACCTTC.